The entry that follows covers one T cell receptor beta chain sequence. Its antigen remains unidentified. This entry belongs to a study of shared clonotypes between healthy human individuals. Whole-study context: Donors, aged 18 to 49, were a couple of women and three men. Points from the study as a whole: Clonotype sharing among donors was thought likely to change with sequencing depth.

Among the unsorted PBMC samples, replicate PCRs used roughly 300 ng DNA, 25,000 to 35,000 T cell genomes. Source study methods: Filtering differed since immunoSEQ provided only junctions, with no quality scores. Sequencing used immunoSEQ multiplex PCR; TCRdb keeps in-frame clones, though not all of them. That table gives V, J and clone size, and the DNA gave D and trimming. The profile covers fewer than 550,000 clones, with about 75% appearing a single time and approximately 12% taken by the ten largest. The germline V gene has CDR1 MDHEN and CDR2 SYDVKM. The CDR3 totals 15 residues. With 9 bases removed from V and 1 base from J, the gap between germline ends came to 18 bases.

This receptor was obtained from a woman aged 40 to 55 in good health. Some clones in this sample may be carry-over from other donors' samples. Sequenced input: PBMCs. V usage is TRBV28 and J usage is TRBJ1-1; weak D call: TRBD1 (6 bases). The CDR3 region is CASFLTRGKNTEAFF. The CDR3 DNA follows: TGTGCCAGTTTCTTAACCAGGGGTAAGAACACTGAAGCTTTCTTT.